Listed below are T cell receptor beta chains from one sample, sequenced in a study of blood T cell repertoires in COVID-19. Sequencing was performed with immunoSEQ multiplex PCR; in TCRdb, only in-frame clones are kept and a portion is missing. The sample lists approximately 180,000 clones, roughly 88% occurring once. The sequencing input was peripheral blood. These receptors were taken from a human donor with active or convalescent COVID-19. The donor label of this sample is uncertain. The CDR3 runs from the conserved cysteine through the conserved F or W. For some rows the clone size is stated as once, few or many, or as a class when expanded; others skip it.

>TRBV19|NA|TRBJ2-5
CASSSRETQYF
>TRBV5-5|NA|TRBJ2-5
CASSSSPATLEQETQYF
>TRBV7-9|NA|TRBJ1-1
CASSLQGAYTEAFF
>TRBV6-2/TRBV6-3|once|TRBJ1-1
CASSRNTGNTEAFF
>TRBV2|NA|TRBJ1-2
CASSGQGDGGYTF
>TRBV7-2|NA|TRBJ1-4
CASSLGGQGNEKLFF
>TRBV6-1|NA|TRBJ1-2
CASSDSSDSPYGYTF
>TRBV18|NA|TRBJ2-7
CASSPSGRAGEQYF
>TRBV4-2|NA|TRBJ1-3
CASSLTKSSGNTIYF
>TRBV7-2|NA|TRBJ2-7
CASSLVGQASSYEQYF
>TRBV28|NA|TRBJ1-2
CASSLWTGGRGYTF
>TRBV29-1|NA|TRBJ1-1
CSVGGVSTEAFF
>TRBV7-2|NA|TRBJ2-2
CASSLYTGVENTGELFF
>TRBV7-3|once|TRBJ2-1
CASSLSGGTSYNEQFF
>TRBV27|NA|TRBJ1-5
CASSLWTGHNQPQHF
>TRBV5-1|NA|TRBJ2-2
CASSTGGVSTGELFF
>TRBV28|NA|TRBJ2-1
CASSFRGLDNEQFF
>TRBV5-4|NA|TRBJ2-5
CASSWGNAGGETQYF
>TRBV28|NA|TRBJ1-3
CASRAGTGSPSGNTIYF
>TRBV7-9|NA|TRBJ2-7
CASSSPPQREGQEQYF
>TRBV11-3|NA|TRBJ2-7
CASSLGGRSYEQYF
>TRBV7-3|NA|TRBJ2-3
CASSPGTSTNQYF
>TRBV19|NA|TRBJ1-5
CASTPVGAYSNQPQHF
>TRBV5-1|NA|TRBJ2-7
CASSSWDSYEQYF
>TRBV11-2|NA|TRBJ1-2
CASSLGGWYGYTF
>TRBV5-1|NA|TRBJ1-4
CASSLETFNEKLFF
>TRBV5-8|once|TRBJ1-2
CASSPFDGGFDYGYTF
>TRBV4-2|NA|TRBJ2-3
CASSLQAGGGTDTQYF
>TRBV6-8|NA|TRBJ2-7
CASSYSDRGKGTSYEQYF
>TRBV18|NA|TRBJ2-6
CASSPTAGGLSGANVLTF
>TRBV3-1/TRBV3-2|NA|TRBJ2-7
CASSQASYEQYF
>TRBV6-6|once|TRBJ2-1
CAGSWGLAGDNEQFF